These T cell receptor beta chains were read from a single sample in a study of blood T cell repertoires in COVID-19. Using immunoSEQ multiplex PCR, the repertoire was profiled, and TCRdb retains in-frame clones only, with some absent. In the table there are 200,000 to 250,000 clones, 85% to 90% of which are singletons. Sequencing was carried out using PBMCs or T cells enriched from blood (not recorded which). The source of these receptors is a woman aged 45-59 years in a cohort exposed to, infected with or recovered from COVID-19 (not recorded which). Both conserved end residues are trimmed from each CDR3.

J gene	V gene	CDR3 protein
TRBJ2-2	TRBV29-1	SVGQGSVGELF
TRBJ2-5	TRBV7-2	ASSLAATKETQY
TRBJ1-6	TRBV28	ASSHGTGLNSPLH
TRBJ2-5	TRBV28	ASSLLFGRRGSETQY
TRBJ2-1	TRBV15	ATSRDLGQGAPYEQF
TRBJ1-1	TRBV5-1	ASSYYLDRGLHEAF
TRBJ1-5	TRBV18	ASSPAGDNQPQH
TRBJ1-4	TRBV18	ASTPDRNEKLF
TRBJ1-1	TRBV9	ASSVGRGSEAF
TRBJ2-1	TRBV24-1	ATSDYQRGSDEQF
TRBJ1-3	TRBV5-4	ASSLAGVSSGNTIY
TRBJ2-4	TRBV6-5	ASIGGVGNIQY
TRBJ1-1	TRBV5-1	ASSLDDRRTEAF
TRBJ2-7	TRBV11-1	ASSPQAGGLRYEQY
TRBJ2-6	TRBV11-2	ASSVRVKNYGANVLT
TRBJ2-3	TRBV30	AWSLRTSATQY
TRBJ2-7	TRBV27	ASSLSSGTAYEQY
TRBJ1-2	TRBV28	ASSLYVGTGVVPNYGYT
TRBJ1-4	TRBV6-5	ASSRQDNEKLF
TRBJ1-1	TRBV18	ASSPGLRGPSHTEAF
TRBJ1-4	TRBV3-1/TRBV3-2	ASSQDQQGWATNEKLF
TRBJ1-1	TRBV4-3	ASSQPGQAEQAF
TRBJ1-3	TRBV4-1	ASSQGDWFGGNTIY
TRBJ2-1	TRBV9	ASSMGQSYNEQF
TRBJ1-1	TRBV23-1	ASSRSSPAF
TRBJ2-3	TRBV29-1	SVEPGQQADTQY
TRBJ1-6	TRBV6-6	ASSFGTAGNSPLH
TRBJ2-7	TRBV7-8	ASSFSGAYEQY
TRBJ1-3	TRBV5-1	ASSLDTGTGSNTIY
TRBJ2-5	TRBV7-9	ASSSLSQGSQETQY
TRBJ1-1	TRBV14	ASSRTRNTEAF
TRBJ1-4	TRBV28	ASSLHLNEEKLF
TRBJ1-4	TRBV3-1/TRBV3-2	ASSQDRAGVSEKLF
TRBJ1-5	TRBV5-1	ASSLAGGNSNQPQH
TRBJ1-1	TRBV19	ASSIDTGMNTEAF
TRBJ1-4	TRBV7-9	ASSRGQGSNEKLF